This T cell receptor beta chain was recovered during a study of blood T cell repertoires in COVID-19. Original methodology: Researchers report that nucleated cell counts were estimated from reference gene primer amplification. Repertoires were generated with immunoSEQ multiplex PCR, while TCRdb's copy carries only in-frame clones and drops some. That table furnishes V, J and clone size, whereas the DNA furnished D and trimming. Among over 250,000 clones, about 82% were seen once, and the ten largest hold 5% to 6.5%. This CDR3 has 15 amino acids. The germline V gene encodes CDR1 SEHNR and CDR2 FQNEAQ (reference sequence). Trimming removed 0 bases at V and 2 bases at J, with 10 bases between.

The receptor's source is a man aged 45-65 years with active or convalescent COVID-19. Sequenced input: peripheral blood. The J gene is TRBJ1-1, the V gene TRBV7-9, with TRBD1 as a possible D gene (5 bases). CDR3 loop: CASSLAGGGNTEAFF. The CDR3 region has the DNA TGTGCCAGCAGCTTAGCCGGGGGAGGAAACACTGAAGCTTTCTTT.